A selection of T cell receptor beta chains follows, all from one sample in a study of blood T cell repertoires in COVID-19. Sequenced by immunoSEQ multiplex PCR; TCRdb stores in-frame clones only, minus some. The sample contains about 51,000 clones, around 93% of which appear only once. The source material was peripheral blood. The receptor source for this set is a man aged 45-65 years with acute or convalescent COVID-19. CDR3s include the opening cysteine and the closing phenylalanine or tryptophan. D genes are given only for firm matches. Size is omitted from some rows. Given values are once, few, many or a class for expanded clones.

D gene | J gene | V gene | clone size | CDR3 protein | CDR3 DNA
TRBD1 | TRBJ1-4 | TRBV15 | - | CATSRKLQGADEKLFF | TGTGCCACCAGCAGAAAATTACAGGGGGCCGATGAAAAACTGTTTTTT
TRBD1 | TRBJ2-7 | TRBV18 | - | CASSPATGGEQYF | TGTGCCAGCTCACCAGCGACAGGGGGCGAGCAGTACTTC
TRBD1 | TRBJ1-2 | TRBV3-1/TRBV3-2 | - | CASSQDRVAGYTF | TGTGCCAGCAGCCAGGACAGGGTGGCGGGCTACACCTTC
- | TRBJ1-4 | TRBV18 | - | CASSATGANEKLFF | TGTGCCAGCTCAGCGACAGGCGCTAATGAAAAACTGTTTTTT
TRBD1 | TRBJ1-1 | TRBV2 | - | CASRSGGANTEAFF | TGTGCCAGCAGATCAGGGGGCGCGAACACTGAAGCTTTCTTT
- | TRBJ2-7 | TRBV19 | - | CASSILGTSYEQYF | TGTGCCAGTAGTATTCTGGGCACCTCCTACGAGCAGTACTTC
TRBD2 | TRBJ2-3 | TRBV2 | - | CASSASGPTLNTQYF | TGTGCCAGCAGTGCTAGCGGACCCACTTTGAATACGCAGTATTTT
TRBD2 | TRBJ2-3 | TRBV3-1/TRBV3-2 | - | CASSVLAGGATDTQYF | TGTGCCAGCAGCGTACTAGCGGGGGGTGCCACAGATACGCAGTATTTT
- | TRBJ2-7 | TRBV2 | - | CASSLSGEGEQYF | TGTGCCAGCAGTCTTTCAGGGGAAGGCGAGCAGTACTTC
- | TRBJ1-2 | TRBV28 | once | CASSPRDLRGYTF | TGTGCCAGCAGTCCGAGGGATTTAAGAGGCTACACCTTC
TRBD1 | TRBJ1-2 | TRBV5-4 | - | CASSRTGYGYTF | TGTGCCAGCAGCAGGACAGGGTATGGCTACACCTTC
TRBD1 | TRBJ1-2 | TRBV30 | - | CAWSVAQGGMSRYGYTF | TGTGCCTGGAGTGTCGCCCAGGGGGGAATGTCTAGGTATGGCTACACCTTC
- | TRBJ2-7 | TRBV7-2 | - | CASSSSGGPVYEQYF | TGTGCCAGCAGCTCCTCCGGGGGGCCAGTCTACGAGCAGTACTTC
- | TRBJ2-5 | TRBV7-8 | - | CASSSSSWQGVPQETQYF | TGTGCCAGCAGCTCATCATCCTGGCAGGGCGTACCTCAAGAGACCCAGTACTTC
- | TRBJ1-3 | TRBV13 | - | CASSPGGAGNTIYF | TGTGCCAGCAGCCCTGGGGGGGCTGGAAACACCATATATTTT
- | TRBJ2-7 | TRBV12-3/TRBV12-4 | - | CASSLGDNYEQYF | TGTGCCAGCAGTTTAGGGGACAACTACGAGCAGTACTTC
TRBD1 | TRBJ2-1 | TRBV18 | - | CASSPGQGYEQFF | TGTGCCAGCTCACCCGGACAGGGCTATGAGCAGTTCTTC
- | TRBJ1-2 | TRBV12-3/TRBV12-4 | - | CASRGTGDYGYTF | TGTGCCAGCAGGGGGACTGGCGACTATGGCTACACCTTC
- | TRBJ2-1 | TRBV20-1 | once | CSATPGEQFF | TGCAGTGCGACCCCGGGTGAGCAGTTCTTC
TRBD2 | TRBJ2-1 | TRBV24-1 | - | CATSDSFFGGGAYNEQFF | TGTGCCACCAGTGATAGCTTTTTCGGGGGGGGCGCCTACAATGAGCAGTTCTTC
- | TRBJ2-3 | TRBV2 | - | CASSESASRGTTSTDTQYF | TGTGCCAGCAGTGAGTCGGCTAGCCGGGGAACTACTAGCACAGATACGCAGTATTTT
TRBD1 | TRBJ1-1 | TRBV12-3/TRBV12-4 | - | CASSLGTGEAFF | TGTGCCAGCAGTTTAGGGACAGGAGAAGCTTTCTTT
- | TRBJ2-1 | TRBV12-3/TRBV12-4 | - | CASSFGSNDEQFF | TGTGCCAGCAGTTTTGGGAGTAACGATGAGCAGTTCTTC